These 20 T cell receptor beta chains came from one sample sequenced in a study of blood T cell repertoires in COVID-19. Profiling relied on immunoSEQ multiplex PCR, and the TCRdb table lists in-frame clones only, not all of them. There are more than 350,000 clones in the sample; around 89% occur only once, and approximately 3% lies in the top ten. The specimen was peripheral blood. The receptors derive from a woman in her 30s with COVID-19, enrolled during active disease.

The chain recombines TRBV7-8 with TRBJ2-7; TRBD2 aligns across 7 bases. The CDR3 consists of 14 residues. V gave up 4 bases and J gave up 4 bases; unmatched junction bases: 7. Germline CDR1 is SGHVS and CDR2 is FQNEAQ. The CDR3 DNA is TGTGCCAGCAGCTCGGGGGGAGGGGAGTACGAGCAGTACTTC. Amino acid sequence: CASSSGGGEYEQYF.

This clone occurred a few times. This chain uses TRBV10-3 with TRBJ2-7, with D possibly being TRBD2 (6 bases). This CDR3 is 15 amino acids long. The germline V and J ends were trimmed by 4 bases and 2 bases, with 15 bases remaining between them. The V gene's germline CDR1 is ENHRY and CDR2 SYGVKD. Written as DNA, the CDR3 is TGTGCCATCAGTGTATGGGGAGGAGCAGCCTACGAGCAGTACTTC. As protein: CAISVWGGAAYEQYF.

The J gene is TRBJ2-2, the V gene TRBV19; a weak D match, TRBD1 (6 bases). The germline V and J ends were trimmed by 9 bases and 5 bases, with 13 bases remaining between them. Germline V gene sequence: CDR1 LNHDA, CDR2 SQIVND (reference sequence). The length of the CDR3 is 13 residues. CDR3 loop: CASRTVGTGELFF. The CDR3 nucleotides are TGTGCCAGCCGGACAGTTGGGACCGGGGAGCTGTTTTTT.

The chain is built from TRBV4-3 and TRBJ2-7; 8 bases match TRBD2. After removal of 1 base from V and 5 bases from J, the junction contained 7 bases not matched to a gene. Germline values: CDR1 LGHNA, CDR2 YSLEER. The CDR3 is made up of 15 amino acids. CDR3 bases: TGCGCCAGCAGCCAAGGGGTTCCGGGAGGGAACGAGCAGTACGTC. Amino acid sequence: CASSQGVPGGNEQYV.

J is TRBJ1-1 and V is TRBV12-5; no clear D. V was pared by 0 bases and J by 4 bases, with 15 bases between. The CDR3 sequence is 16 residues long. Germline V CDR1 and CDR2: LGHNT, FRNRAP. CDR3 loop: CASGLVLGQLSTEAFF. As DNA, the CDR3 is TGTGCTAGTGGTTTGGTATTGGGCCAGTTGAGCACTGAAGCTTTCTTT.

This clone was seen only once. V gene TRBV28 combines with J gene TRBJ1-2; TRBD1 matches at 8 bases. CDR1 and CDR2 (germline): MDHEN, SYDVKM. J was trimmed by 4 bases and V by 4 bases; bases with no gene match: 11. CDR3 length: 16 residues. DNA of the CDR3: TGTGCCAGCAGTTCCCCCCGGACAGGGCCCTCCTATGGCTACACCTTC. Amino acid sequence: CASSSPRTGPSYGYTF.

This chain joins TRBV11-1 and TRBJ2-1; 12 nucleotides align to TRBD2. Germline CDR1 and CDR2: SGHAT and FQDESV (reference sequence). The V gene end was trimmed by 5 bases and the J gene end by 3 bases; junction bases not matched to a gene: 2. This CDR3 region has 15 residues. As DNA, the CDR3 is TGTGCCAGCAGCCAACTAGCGGGGGGCTACAATGAGCAGTTCTTC. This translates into CASSQLAGGYNEQFF.

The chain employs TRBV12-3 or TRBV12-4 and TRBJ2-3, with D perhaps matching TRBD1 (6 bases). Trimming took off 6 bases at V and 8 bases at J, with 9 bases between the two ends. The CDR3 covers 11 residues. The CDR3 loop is CASSRQVTQYF. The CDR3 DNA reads TGTGCCAGCAGCCGACAGGTTACGCAGTATTTT.

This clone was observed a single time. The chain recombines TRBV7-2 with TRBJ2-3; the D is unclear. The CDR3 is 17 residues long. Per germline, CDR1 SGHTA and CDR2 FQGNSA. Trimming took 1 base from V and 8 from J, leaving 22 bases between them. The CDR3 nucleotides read TGTGCCAGCAGCTTAGTGGTCCCTTTCTCCGACGGGTCTACGCAGTATTTT. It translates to CASSLVVPFSDGSTQYF.

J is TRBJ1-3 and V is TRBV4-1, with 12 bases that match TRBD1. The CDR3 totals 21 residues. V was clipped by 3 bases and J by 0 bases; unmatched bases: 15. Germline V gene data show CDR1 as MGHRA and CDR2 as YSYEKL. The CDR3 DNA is TGCGCCAGCAGCCAGGCTACCGGGACAGGGGGCACAGGAAGCTCTGGAAACACCATATATTTT. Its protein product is CASSQATGTGGTGSSGNTIYF.

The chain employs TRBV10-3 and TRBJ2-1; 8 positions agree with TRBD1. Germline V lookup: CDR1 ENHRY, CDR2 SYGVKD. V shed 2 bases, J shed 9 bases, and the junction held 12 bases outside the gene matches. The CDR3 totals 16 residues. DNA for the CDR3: TGTGCCATCAGTGAGATCACAGGGGGGCTGTGGGGTGAGCAGTTCTTC. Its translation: CAISEITGGLWGEQFF.

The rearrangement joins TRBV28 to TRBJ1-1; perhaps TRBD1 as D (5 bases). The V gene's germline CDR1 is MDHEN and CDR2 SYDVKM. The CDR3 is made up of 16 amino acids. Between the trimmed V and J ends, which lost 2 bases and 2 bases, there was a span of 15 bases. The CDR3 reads CASSLIRGHGNTEAFF. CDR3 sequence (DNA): TGTGCCAGCAGTTTAATCCGAGGACACGGAAACACTGAAGCTTTCTTT. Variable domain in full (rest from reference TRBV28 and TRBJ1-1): DVKVTQSSRYLVKRTGEKVFLECVQDMDHENMFWYRQDPGLGLRLIYFSYDVKMKEKGDIPEGYSVSREKKERFSLILESASTNQTSMYLCASSLIRGHGNTEAFFGQGTRLTVV.

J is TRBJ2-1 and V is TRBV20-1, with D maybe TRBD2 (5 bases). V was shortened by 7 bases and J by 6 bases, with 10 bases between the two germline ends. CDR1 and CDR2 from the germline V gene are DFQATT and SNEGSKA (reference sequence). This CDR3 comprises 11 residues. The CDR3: CSGTWGNEQFF. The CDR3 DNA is TGCAGTGGGACTTGGGGCAATGAGCAGTTCTTC.

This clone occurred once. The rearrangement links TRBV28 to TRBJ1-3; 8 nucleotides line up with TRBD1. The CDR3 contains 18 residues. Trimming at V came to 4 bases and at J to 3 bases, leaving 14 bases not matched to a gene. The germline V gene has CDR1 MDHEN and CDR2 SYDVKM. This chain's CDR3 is CASSSSLGQGPRGNTIYF. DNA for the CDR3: TGTGCCAGCAGTTCATCCCTTGGACAGGGTCCGCGTGGAAACACCATATATTTT.

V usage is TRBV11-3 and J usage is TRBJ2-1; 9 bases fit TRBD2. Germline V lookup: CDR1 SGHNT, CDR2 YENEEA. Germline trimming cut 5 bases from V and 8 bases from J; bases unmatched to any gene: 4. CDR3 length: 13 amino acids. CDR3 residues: CASSGSGSYEQFF. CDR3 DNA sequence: TGTGCCAGCAGCGGTAGCGGGAGTTATGAGCAGTTCTTC. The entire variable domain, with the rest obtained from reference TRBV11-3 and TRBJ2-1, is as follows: EAGVVQSPRYKIIEKKQPVAFWCNPISGHNTLYWYLQNLGQGPELLIRYENEEAVDDSQLPKDRFSAERLKGVDSTLKIQPAELGDSAVYLCASSGSGSYEQFFGPGTRLTVL.

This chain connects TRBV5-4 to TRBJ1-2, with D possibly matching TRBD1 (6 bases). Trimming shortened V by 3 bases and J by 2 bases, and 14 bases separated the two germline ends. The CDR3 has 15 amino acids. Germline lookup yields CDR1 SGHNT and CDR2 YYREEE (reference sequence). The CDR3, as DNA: TGTGCCAGCAGCTGGTTGGGGGGGGCGAACTATGGCTACACCTTC. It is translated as CASSWLGGANYGYTF.

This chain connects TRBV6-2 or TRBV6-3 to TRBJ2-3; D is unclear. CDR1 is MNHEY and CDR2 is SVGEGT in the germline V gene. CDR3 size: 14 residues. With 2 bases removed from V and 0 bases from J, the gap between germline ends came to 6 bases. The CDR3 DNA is TGTGCCAGCAGTTACATGAGAAGCACAGATACGCAGTATTTT. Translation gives CASSYMRSTDTQYF.

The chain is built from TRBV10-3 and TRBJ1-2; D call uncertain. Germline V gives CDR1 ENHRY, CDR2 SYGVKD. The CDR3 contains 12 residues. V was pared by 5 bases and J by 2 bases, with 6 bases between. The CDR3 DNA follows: TGTGCCATCAGTACAGAAAACTATGGCTACACCTTC. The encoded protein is CAISTENYGYTF.

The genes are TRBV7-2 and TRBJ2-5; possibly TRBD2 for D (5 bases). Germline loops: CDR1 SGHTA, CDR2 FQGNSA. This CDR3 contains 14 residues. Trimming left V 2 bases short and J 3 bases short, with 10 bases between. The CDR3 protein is CASSLQRREETQYF. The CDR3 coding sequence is TGTGCCAGCAGCTTACAGCGGCGGGAAGAGACCCAGTACTTC.

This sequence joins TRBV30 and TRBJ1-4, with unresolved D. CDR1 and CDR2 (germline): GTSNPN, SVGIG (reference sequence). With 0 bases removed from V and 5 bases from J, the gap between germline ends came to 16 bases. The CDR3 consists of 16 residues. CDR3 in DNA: TGTGCCTGGAGTGTTCCGTATTTGGAGTCGAATGAAAAACTGTTTTTT. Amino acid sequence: CAWSVPYLESNEKLFF.